This T cell receptor (beta chain) was sequenced for a study of T cell responses to AZD1222 COVID-19 vaccine. Libraries were prepared by immunoSEQ multiplex PCR; TCRdb keeps only in-frame clonotypes and omits some of them. Of 90,000 to 120,000 clones listed, 88% are singletons. Per the germline V gene, CDR1 is MDHEN and CDR2 is SYDVKM. After removal of 4 bases from V and 9 bases from J, the junction contained 5 bases not matched to a gene. The CDR3 runs 13 residues. Here the sequenced sample was peripheral blood, taken on day 0 of AZD1222 vaccination. V and J are TRBV28 and TRBJ1-5, with TRBD1 matching 8 bases. This clonotype was obtained from an adult in good health. The CDR3 sequence: CASSYPDRGPQHF. The CDR3 DNA is TGTGCCAGCAGTTATCCCGACAGGGGGCCCCAGCATTTT.